The 16 T cell receptor beta chains below come from one sample, sequenced in a study of CD8+ T cells in alopecia areata. cDNA prepared by RNA extraction and subsequent reverse transcription served as the template for sequencing. Assay used: immunoSEQ multiplex PCR; TCRdb lists only in-frame clones, some missing. The sample holds about 150,000 clones; about 53% are singletons and the top ten take roughly a fifth. Source: CD8+ T cells sorted from blood, taken at week 0. The receptor source for this set is a human donor with alopecia areata.

The chain recombines TRBV5-5 with TRBJ2-5; unclear D gene. CDR3 length equals 12 residues. The germline V gene encodes CDR1 SGHKS and CDR2 YYEKEE (reference sequence). The V and J ends lost 5 bases and 5 bases respectively, with 10 bases between them. CDR3 nucleotides: TGTGCCAGCAGACTTGGTGACGAGACCCAGTACTTC. Its protein product is CASRLGDETQYF.

CDR3 DNA sequence: TGTGCCACCAGCAGTGAACTGGTAGCGCAGTATTTT. This translates into CATSSELVAQYF. The V gene is TRBV15, the J gene TRBJ2-3, with D unresolved. The V end lost 3 bases, the J end lost 10 bases, and 11 bases lay between the germline ends. Germline loops: CDR1 LNHNV, CDR2 YYDKDF (reference sequence). The CDR3 extends over 12 amino acids.

The CDR3 here is CASNGQGRAWEQFF. The CDR3 DNA reads TGTGCCAGCAACGGACAGGGTAGGGCGTGGGAGCAGTTCTTC. V gene TRBV6-5 combines with J gene TRBJ2-1, with TRBD1 matching 8 bases. The CDR3 is 14 amino acids. The V segment lost 7 bases and the J segment 10 bases; nucleotides outside the gene matches: 12. CDR1 and CDR2 (germline): MNHEY, SVGAGI.

This clone was recorded a few times. The chain employs TRBV4-3 and TRBJ2-2, with 8 bases aligning to TRBD1. In germline, CDR1 is LGHNA, CDR2 YSLEER. Trimming took 4 bases from V and 6 from J; bases not matched to a gene: 4. The CDR3 totals 14 residues. The CDR3 coding sequence is TGCGCCAGCAGCCCGCAGGGGGCAGCCGGGGAGCTGTTTTTT. Its protein product is CASSPQGAAGELFF.

For this clone: The same CDR3 can be traced to other DNA sequences in this sample. The chain recombines TRBV27 with TRBJ1-6, with D hard to call. CDR1 and CDR2 from the germline V gene are MNHEY and SMNVEV (reference sequence). The CDR3 covers 13 residues. V was clipped by 2 bases and J by 6 bases, with 5 bases between them. CDR3 sequence reads: CASSLGLNSPLHF. CDR3 DNA sequence: TGTGCCAGCAGTTTAGGTCTTAATTCACCCCTCCACTTT.

This chain connects TRBV6-5 to TRBJ2-7; maybe TRBD1 (5 bases). This CDR3 region has 15 residues. V was cut by 8 bases and J by 5 bases, with 22 bases left in between. Germline CDR1 reads MNHEY; CDR2 reads SVGAGI. CDR3 loop: CASSGLKQGSHEQYF. DNA of the CDR3: TGTGCCAGCTCGGGCCTCAAGCAGGGTTCCCACGAGCAGTACTTC.

The rearrangement uses TRBV23-1 and TRBJ1-2; D is unclear. TRBV23-1 is labeled an ORF, and its function is uncertain. The CDR3 is 16 amino acids. V was clipped by 1 base and J by 4 bases, with 16 bases between them. The CDR3 DNA reads TGCGCCAGCAGTCAATGGACCTTCCCTTTCTTCTATGGCTACACCTTC. This codes for CASSQWTFPFFYGYTF.

CDR3 amino acids: CASSLYGRGGQPQHF. DNA of the CDR3: TGTGCCAGCAGTTTATATGGGAGGGGTGGTCAGCCCCAGCATTTT. This sequence joins TRBV27 and TRBJ1-5; a possible D gene is TRBD1 (5 bases). Trimming cost V 1 base and J 6 bases, with 13 bases left between them. From germline, CDR1 is MNHEY and CDR2 SMNVEV (reference sequence). The CDR3 is 15 residues long.

V and J are TRBV30 and TRBJ2-7; D may correspond to TRBD1 or TRBD2 (6 bases each). Per the germline V gene, CDR1 is GTSNPN and CDR2 is SVGIG (reference sequence). The CDR3 sequence is 13 residues long. V was shortened by 3 bases and J by 1 base, with 10 bases between the two germline ends. The CDR3 loop is CAWRGGVSYEQYF. For the CDR3, the DNA is TGTGCCTGGAGGGGGGGCGTATCCTACGAGCAGTACTTC.

The chain carries TRBV5-1 and TRBJ2-2, with 9 bases fitting TRBD1. The CDR3 runs to 15 residues. Germline V gene data show CDR1 as SGHRS and CDR2 as YFSETQ. Trimming at V came to 6 bases and at J to 3 bases, leaving 6 bases not matched to a gene. The CDR3 here is CASKMGQGYTGELFF. The DNA for the CDR3 is TGCGCCAGCAAGATGGGACAGGGATACACCGGGGAGCTGTTTTTT.

This clone was recorded a few times. The CDR3: CASSYSIGEGSGANVLTF. The CDR3 DNA follows: TGTGCCAGCAGTTACTCGATCGGGGAGGGCTCGGGGGCCAACGTCCTGACTTTC. V is TRBV2 and J is TRBJ2-6; 7 bases align to TRBD2. The CDR3 has 18 amino acids. Germline V gene sequence: CDR1 SNHLY, CDR2 FYNNEI. Trimming took 5 bases from V and 4 from J; bases not matched to a gene: 14. Supplemented by reference TRBV2 and TRBJ2-6, the full variable domain reads EPEVTQTPSHQVTQMGQEVILRCVPISNHLYFYWYRQILGQKVEFLVSFYNNEISEKSEIFDDQFSVERPDGSNFTLKIRSTKLEDSAMYFCASSYSIGEGSGANVLTFGAGSRLTVL.

Worth noting for this clone: This sample includes further DNA sequences coding for the same CDR3. V is TRBV7-3 and J is TRBJ2-2, with D maybe TRBD2 (6 bases). Germline CDR1 and CDR2: SGHTA and FQGTGA. Trimming cost V 5 bases and J 8 bases, with 9 bases left between them. The CDR3 covers 12 residues. The CDR3 loop reads CASSPGGGELFF. For the CDR3, the DNA is TGTGCCAGCAGCCCCGGGGGAGGGGAGCTGTTTTTT.

V and J are TRBV10-3 and TRBJ2-7; D is possibly TRBD2 (5 bases). V lost 6 bases and J 6 bases, leaving 15 bases between the germline ends. This CDR3 contains 13 residues. Germline-derived CDR1 and CDR2 are ENHRY and SYGVKD. CDR3 in amino acids: CAIRETVSGEQYF. DNA for the CDR3: TGTGCCATCAGGGAGACTGTGAGCGGCGAGCAGTACTTC.

J is TRBJ1-1 and V is TRBV18; D is unresolved. Germline V gene lookup returns CDR1 KGHSH and CDR2 LQKENI. The CDR3 spans 12 residues. V lost 2 bases and J 7 bases, leaving 8 bases between the germline ends. CDR3 DNA: TGTGCCAGCTCACCATCGCAGGTTGAAGCTTTCTTT. Translated: CASSPSQVEAFF.

This chain uses TRBV25-1 with TRBJ1-1; D remains unclear. Germline V gene data show CDR1 as MGHDK and CDR2 as SYGVNS. The CDR3 totals 12 residues. Trimming stripped 5 bases from V and 5 bases from J, with 9 bases between. The CDR3 DNA sequence: TGTGCCAGCAGTAGAGGTGGGACTGAAGCTTTCTTT. Protein product: CASSRGGTEAFF.

This clone was seen only a few times. The chain employs TRBV25-1 and TRBJ2-5; 8 bases fit TRBD2. Germline-derived CDR1 and CDR2 are MGHDK and SYGVNS. The V segment lost 4 bases and the J segment 5 bases; nucleotides outside the gene matches: 9. There are 15 residues in the CDR3. For the CDR3, the DNA is TGTGCCAGCAGTGCAGAACGGGGGGGCCGGGAGACCCAGTACTTC. This sequence encodes CASSAERGGRETQYF.